These T cell receptor beta chains were read from a single sample in a study of T-cell reconstitution after alpha-beta-depleted transplantation in children. MiXCR was run by TCRdb on the PCR reads, yielding one entry per CDR3 protein. The sample includes roughly 500,000 distinct CDR3 sequences, 8% to 11% seen only once; the top ten take around 2%. The source was PBMCs, collected before TCRalphabeta/CD19-depleted stem cell transplant. The receptor set was obtained from a child aged 2-15 years with inherited bone marrow failure, due to receive a stem cell transplant. CDR3s include the opening cysteine and the closing phenylalanine or tryptophan.

TRBJ2-7 | TRBV7-6 | CASSLARTSGTYEQYF
TRBJ2-7 | TRBV6-1 | CASSAPGQGKSYEQYF
TRBJ1-2 | TRBV27 | CASTPIGGADYGYTF
TRBJ2-7 | TRBV7-2 | CASSVQGPNYEQYF
TRBJ2-1 | TRBV7-8 | CASSPRSNSYNEQFF
TRBJ2-7 | TRBV7-8 | CASSLGTGAHEQYF
TRBJ1-2 | TRBV28 | CASSFIGFSGYTF
TRBJ2-7 | TRBV21-1 | CASSKRNAESSYEQYF
TRBJ2-2 | TRBV7-9 | CASRTIPGELFF
TRBJ2-1 | TRBV7-2 | CASSLNSGGYNEQFF
TRBJ2-3 | TRBV5-5 | CASSLGASGRMTDTQYF
TRBJ2-6 | TRBV4-3 | CASSQDGVSGANVLTF
TRBJ2-3 | TRBV30 | CAWSRLAGTSDTQYF
TRBJ1-6 | TRBV2 | CASADRENSPLHF
TRBJ2-5 | TRBV20-1 | CSARWGVETQYF
TRBJ2-6 | TRBV7-2 | CASSLARDRVSVGANVLTF
TRBJ2-5 | TRBV20-1 | CSARDRHRGSQETQYF
TRBJ2-1 | TRBV7-6 | CASSSGLAYNEQFF
TRBJ2-3 | TRBV5-4 | CASSRGDRPFDTQYF
TRBJ1-5 | TRBV4-3 | CASSQRVGAGQPQHF
TRBJ1-4 | TRBV12-3/TRBV12-4 | CASRQSFGTEKLFF
TRBJ1-2 | TRBV29-1 | CSVEGGRSGGYTF
TRBJ2-1 | TRBV20-1 | CSATLAGGPSYNEQFF
TRBJ1-5 | TRBV20-1 | CSASTGIYDQPQHF
TRBJ1-1 | TRBV7-9 | CASSSRTGWKDTEAFF
TRBJ2-2 | TRBV5-1 | CASSLETGNTGELFF
TRBJ1-1 | TRBV6-1 | CASSRWTGSGTEAFF
TRBJ2-2 | TRBV6-2/TRBV6-3 | CASSNIRTVTGELFF
TRBJ2-7 | TRBV5-1 | CASSGTSGSPEQYF
TRBJ1-3 | TRBV3-1 | CASGGDRATGNTIYF
TRBJ1-5 | TRBV23-1 | CASWGTGGYQPQHF
TRBJ1-2 | TRBV5-5 | CASSLVGGDYTF
TRBJ2-1 | TRBV4-3 | CASRLSLAGDSDYNEQFF
TRBJ2-3 | TRBV20-1 | CSARDRARNTDTQYF
TRBJ1-5 | TRBV4-1 | CASSQDVGQIGSNQPQHF
TRBJ2-1 | TRBV7-2 | CASSLTSRPYNEQFF
TRBJ2-1 | TRBV5-4 | CASSLIAGGRVEQFF
TRBJ2-1 | TRBV5-5 | CATSGREQFF
TRBJ2-1 | TRBV4-3 | CASSQGTGGKNEQFF
TRBJ1-1 | TRBV5-1 | CASNSGSNQAFF
TRBJ2-5 | TRBV29-1 | CSVEGTGGETQYF
TRBJ2-3 | TRBV3-1 | CASSQITDTQYF
TRBJ2-3 | TRBV28 | CASSLSASGTPDTQYF